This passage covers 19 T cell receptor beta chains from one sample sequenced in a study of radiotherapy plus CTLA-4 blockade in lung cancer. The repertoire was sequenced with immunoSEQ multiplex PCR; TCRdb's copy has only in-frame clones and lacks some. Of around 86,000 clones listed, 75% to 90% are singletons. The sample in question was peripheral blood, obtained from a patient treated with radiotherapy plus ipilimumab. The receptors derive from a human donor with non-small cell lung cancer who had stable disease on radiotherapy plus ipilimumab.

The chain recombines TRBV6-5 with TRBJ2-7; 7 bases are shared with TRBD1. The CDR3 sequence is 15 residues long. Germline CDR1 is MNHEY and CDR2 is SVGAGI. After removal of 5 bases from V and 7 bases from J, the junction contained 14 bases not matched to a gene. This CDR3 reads CASSTPATGRREQYF. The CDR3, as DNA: TGTGCCAGCAGTACTCCTGCGACAGGGAGACGTGAGCAGTACTTC.

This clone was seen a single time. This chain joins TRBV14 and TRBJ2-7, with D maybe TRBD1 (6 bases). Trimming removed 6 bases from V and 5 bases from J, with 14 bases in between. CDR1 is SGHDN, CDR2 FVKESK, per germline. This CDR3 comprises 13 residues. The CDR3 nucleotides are TGTGCCAGCAGTCTAAAACAGGGTCACGAGCAGTACTTC. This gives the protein CASSLKQGHEQYF. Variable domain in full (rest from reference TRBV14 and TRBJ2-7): EAGVTQFPSHSVIEKGQTVTLRCDPISGHDNLYWYRRVMGKEIKFLLHFVKESKQDESGMPNNRFLAERTGGTYSTLKVQPAELEDSGVYFCASSLKQGHEQYFGPGTRLTVT.

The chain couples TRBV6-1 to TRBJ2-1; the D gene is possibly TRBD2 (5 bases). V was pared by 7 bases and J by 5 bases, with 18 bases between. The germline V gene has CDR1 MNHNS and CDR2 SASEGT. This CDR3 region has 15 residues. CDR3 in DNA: TGTGCCAGCATTTTTTCGGGGTCAGAGGACAATGAGCAGTTCTTC. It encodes CASIFSGSEDNEQFF.

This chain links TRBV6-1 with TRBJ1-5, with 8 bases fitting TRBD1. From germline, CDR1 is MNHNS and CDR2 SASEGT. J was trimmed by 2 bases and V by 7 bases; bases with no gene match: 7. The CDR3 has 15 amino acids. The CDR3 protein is CASNDGQGGNQPQHF. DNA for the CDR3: TGTGCCAGCAACGACGGACAGGGAGGCAATCAGCCCCAGCATTTT.

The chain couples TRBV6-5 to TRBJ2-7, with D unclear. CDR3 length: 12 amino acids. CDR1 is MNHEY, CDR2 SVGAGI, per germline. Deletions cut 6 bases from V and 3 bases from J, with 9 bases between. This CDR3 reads CASRGSLYEQYF. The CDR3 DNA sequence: TGTGCCAGCAGGGGTAGTCTCTACGAGCAGTACTTC.

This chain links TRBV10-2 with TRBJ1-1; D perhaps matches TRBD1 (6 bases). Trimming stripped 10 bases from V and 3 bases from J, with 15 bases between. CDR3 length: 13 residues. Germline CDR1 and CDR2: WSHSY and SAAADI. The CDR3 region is CATHGTKYTEAFF. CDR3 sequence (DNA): TGCGCCACCCATGGGACAAAGTACACTGAAGCTTTCTTT.

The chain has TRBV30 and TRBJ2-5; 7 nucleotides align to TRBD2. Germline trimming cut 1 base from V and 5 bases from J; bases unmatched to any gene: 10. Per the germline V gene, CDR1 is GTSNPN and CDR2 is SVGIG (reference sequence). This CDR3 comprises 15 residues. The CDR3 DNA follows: TGTGCCTGGAGTGCTCAGGGAGGGGTAAGGGAGACCCAGTACTTC. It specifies CAWSAQGGVRETQYF.

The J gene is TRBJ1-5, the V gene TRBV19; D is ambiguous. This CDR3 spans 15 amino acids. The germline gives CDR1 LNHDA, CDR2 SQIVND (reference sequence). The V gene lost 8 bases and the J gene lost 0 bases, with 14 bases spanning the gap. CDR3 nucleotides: TGTGCCAGTGCCAAGGTTTCCCCTAGCAATCAGCCCCAGCATTTT. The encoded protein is CASAKVSPSNQPQHF.

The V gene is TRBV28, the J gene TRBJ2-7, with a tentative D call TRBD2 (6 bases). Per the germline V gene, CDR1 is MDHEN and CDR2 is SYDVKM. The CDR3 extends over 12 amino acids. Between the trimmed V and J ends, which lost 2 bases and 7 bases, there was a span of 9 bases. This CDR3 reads CASSLGGWEQYF. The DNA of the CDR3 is TGTGCCAGCAGTTTAGGAGGGTGGGAGCAGTACTTC. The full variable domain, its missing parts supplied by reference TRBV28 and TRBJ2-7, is DVKVTQSSRYLVKRTGEKVFLECVQDMDHENMFWYRQDPGLGLRLIYFSYDVKMKEKGDIPEGYSVSREKKERFSLILESASTNQTSMYLCASSLGGWEQYFGPGTRLTVT.

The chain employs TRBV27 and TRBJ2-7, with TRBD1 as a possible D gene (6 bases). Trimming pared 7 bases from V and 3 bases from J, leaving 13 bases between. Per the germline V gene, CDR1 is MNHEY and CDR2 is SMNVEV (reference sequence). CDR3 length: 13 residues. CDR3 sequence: CASTPQGSYEQYF. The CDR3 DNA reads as TGTGCCAGCACTCCCCAGGGGAGCTACGAGCAGTACTTC.

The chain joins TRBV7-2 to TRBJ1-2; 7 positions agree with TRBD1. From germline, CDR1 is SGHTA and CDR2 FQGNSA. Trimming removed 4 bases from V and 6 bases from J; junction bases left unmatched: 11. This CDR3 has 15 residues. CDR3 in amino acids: CASSSGTAQRNGYTF. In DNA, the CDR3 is TGTGCCAGCAGCTCAGGGACAGCCCAACGCAATGGCTACACCTTC.

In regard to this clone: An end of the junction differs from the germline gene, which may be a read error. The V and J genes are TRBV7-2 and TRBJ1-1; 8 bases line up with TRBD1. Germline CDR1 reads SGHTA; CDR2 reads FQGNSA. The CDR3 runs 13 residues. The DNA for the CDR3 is TGTGCCAGCAGCTTAGACAGGGGGTCCCTCCTGCTCTTT. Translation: CASSLDRGSLLLF. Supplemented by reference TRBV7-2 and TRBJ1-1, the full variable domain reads GAGVSQSPSNKVTEKGKDVELRCDPISGHTALYWYRQSLGQGLEFLIYFQGNSAPDKSGLPSDRFSAERTGGSVSTLTIQRTQQEDSAVYLCASSLDRGSLLLFGQGTRLTVV.

The CDR3 bases are TGTGCCAGCAGTTTTCCCGGGACAAAGGTTAGCAATCAGCCCCAGCATTTT. Translated, it gives CASSFPGTKVSNQPQHF. This rearrangement joins TRBV28 to TRBJ1-5; D perhaps matches TRBD1 (6 bases). From germline, CDR1 is MDHEN and CDR2 SYDVKM. The V end lost 3 bases, the J end lost 0 bases, and 15 bases lay between the germline ends. The CDR3 covers 17 residues.

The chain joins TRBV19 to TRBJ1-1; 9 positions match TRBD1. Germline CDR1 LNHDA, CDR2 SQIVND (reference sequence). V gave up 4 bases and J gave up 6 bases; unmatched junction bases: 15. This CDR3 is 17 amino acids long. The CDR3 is CASSKPGTGYRVAEAFF. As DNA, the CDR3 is TGTGCCAGTAGTAAACCCGGGACAGGGTATCGAGTCGCTGAAGCTTTCTTT.

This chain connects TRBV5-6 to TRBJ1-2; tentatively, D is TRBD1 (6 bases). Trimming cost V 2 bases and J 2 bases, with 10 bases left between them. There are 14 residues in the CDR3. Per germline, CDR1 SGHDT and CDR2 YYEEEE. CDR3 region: CASSFGGLNYGYTF. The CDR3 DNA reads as TGTGCCAGCAGCTTCGGGGGCCTAAACTATGGCTACACCTTC.

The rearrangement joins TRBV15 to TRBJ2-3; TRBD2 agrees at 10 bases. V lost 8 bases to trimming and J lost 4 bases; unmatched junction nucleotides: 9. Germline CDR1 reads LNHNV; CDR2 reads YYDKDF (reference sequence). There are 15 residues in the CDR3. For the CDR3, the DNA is TGTGCCACCTCAATTCTAGCGGGAGTACCAGATACGCAGTATTTT. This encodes CATSILAGVPDTQYF.

In DNA, the CDR3 is TGTGCCAGCAGCCCCGGACACGGGGCGAGCTATGGCTACACCTTC. This codes for CASSPGHGASYGYTF. The chain couples TRBV11-3 to TRBJ1-2; TRBD1 might be the D (5 bases). V lost 5 bases and J lost 4, with 17 bases in between. The CDR3 runs 15 residues. Germline V gives CDR1 SGHNT, CDR2 YENEEA.

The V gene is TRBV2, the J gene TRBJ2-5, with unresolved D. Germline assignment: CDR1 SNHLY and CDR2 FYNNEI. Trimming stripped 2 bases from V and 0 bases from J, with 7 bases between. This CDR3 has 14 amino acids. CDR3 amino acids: CASSEWQNQETQYF. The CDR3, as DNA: TGTGCCAGCAGTGAATGGCAGAACCAAGAGACCCAGTACTTC.

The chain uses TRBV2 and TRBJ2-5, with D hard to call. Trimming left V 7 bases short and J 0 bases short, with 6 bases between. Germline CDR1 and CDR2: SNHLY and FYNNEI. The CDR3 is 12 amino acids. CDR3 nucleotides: TGTGCCAGCAAACAACACCAAGAGACCCAGTACTTC. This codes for CASKQHQETQYF.